Presented here are 22 T cell receptor beta chains from one specimen sequenced in a study of CD8 T cells in ankylosing spondylitis. MiXCR, applied by TCRdb to the 5' RACE reads, yields one record per CDR3 protein. The sample has over 700,000 distinct CDR3 sequences, roughly 19% seen once; the top ten hold about 20%. The study, taken as a whole, reports: Typical of ankylosing spondylitis blood, it appeared, was a TCR beta motif of eight highly homologous variants.

No antigen is known for these receptors. Material for sequencing was blood, either unsorted or a sorted T cell fraction (not recorded which). The receptor set was obtained from a male donor with ankylosing spondylitis.

This clonotype was detected only a few times. The junction does not match germline at one end; this may be a read error. The V gene is TRBV20-1, the J gene TRBJ1-2, with D perhaps matching TRBD1 (6 bases). Germline CDR1 is DFQATT and CDR2 is SNEGSKA (reference sequence). The CDR3 sequence is 13 residues long. CDR3 DNA sequence: TGCAGTGCTAGAGCTCCAGGCTGGGGGGGCTTCACCTTC. Translating gives CSARAPGWGGFTF.

The rearrangement joins TRBV7-9 to TRBJ2-7; possibly TRBD1 or TRBD2 for D (5 bases each). Germline CDR1 SEHNR, CDR2 FQNEAQ (reference sequence). The CDR3 has 13 residues. The V gene lost 5 bases and the J gene lost 6 bases, with 14 bases spanning the gap. DNA for the CDR3: TGTGCCAGCAGCCCGGTGGCAGGGACCGAGCAGTACTTC. Its protein product is CASSPVAGTEQYF.

The table lists this clonotype with a few counts. This chain joins TRBV15 and TRBJ1-4; no reliable D call. Germline values: CDR1 LNHNV, CDR2 YYDKDF (reference sequence). This CDR3 is 18 amino acids long. Trimming stripped 2 bases from V and 4 bases from J, with 20 bases between. The CDR3 sequence is CATSRSGWARADNEKLFF. The CDR3 DNA follows: TGTGCCACCAGCAGATCGGGGTGGGCGCGGGCTGATAATGAAAAACTGTTTTTT.

The J gene is TRBJ2-3, the V gene TRBV10-3; D is ambiguous. The length of the CDR3 is 16 residues. Germline V gene lookup returns CDR1 ENHRY and CDR2 SYGVKD. The V gene lost 3 bases and the J gene lost 2 bases, with 15 bases spanning the gap. In DNA form, the CDR3 reads TGTGCCATCAGTGATGGGCGCCCTGTCCCCACAGATACGCAGTATTTT. Protein sequence: CAISDGRPVPTDTQYF.

This clonotype was detected ten times or more. V is TRBV2 and J is TRBJ1-1; TRBD1 is a possible D gene (6 bases). The germline V gene encodes CDR1 SNHLY and CDR2 FYNNEI. This CDR3 contains 16 residues. V lost 1 base, J lost 1 base, and 13 bases lay in between. The CDR3 protein is CASSEEGGRRNTEAFF. Written as DNA, the CDR3 is TGTGCCAGCAGTGAAGAGGGGGGGAGACGGAACACTGAAGCTTTCTTT.

This chain links TRBV5-1 with TRBJ2-2; 9 nucleotides match TRBD1. J lost 0 bases, V lost 4 bases, and 4 bases had no gene match. This CDR3 has 16 amino acids. Germline V lookup: CDR1 SGHRS, CDR2 YFSETQ. The CDR3 DNA is TGCGCCAGCAGCCCCTGGGACAGGGCGAACACCGGGGAGCTGTTTTTT. It is translated as CASSPWDRANTGELFF.

The chain employs TRBV28 and TRBJ2-2, with D possibly matching TRBD2 (5 bases). The CDR3 extends over 17 amino acids. V was trimmed by 4 bases and J by 4 bases, leaving 19 bases between them. Germline values: CDR1 MDHEN, CDR2 SYDVKM. In DNA, the CDR3 is TGTGCCAGCAGTTCACCGCGAACTAGATCTGGCACCGGGGAGCTGTTTTTT. Amino acids: CASSSPRTRSGTGELFF.

This clonotype was observed once. The chain combines TRBV11-3 with TRBJ2-2; D unresolved. Germline-derived CDR1 and CDR2 are SGHNT and YENEEA. Deletions cut 9 bases from V and 1 base from J, with 15 bases between. The CDR3 covers 15 residues. The CDR3 bases are TGTGCCAGTCTTGGGAACCGACAGAACACCGGGGAGCTGTTTTTT. It encodes CASLGNRQNTGELFF.

The rearrangement uses TRBV28 and TRBJ1-3; D is uncertain. Trimming removed 7 bases from V and 4 bases from J, with 8 bases in between. The germline V gene encodes CDR1 MDHEN and CDR2 SYDVKM. The CDR3 consists of 12 residues. CDR3: CASTKWGNTIYF. In DNA, the CDR3 is TGTGCCAGCACCAAGTGGGGAAACACCATATATTTT. The variable domain in full, with the rest retrieved from reference TRBV28 and TRBJ1-3, is DVKVTQSSRYLVKRTGEKVFLECVQDMDHENMFWYRQDPGLGLRLIYFSYDVKMKEKGDIPEGYSVSREKKERFSLILESASTNQTSMYLCASTKWGNTIYFGEGSWLTVV.

This clonotype was observed a few times. The chain joins TRBV11-1 to TRBJ1-1; 8 bases align to TRBD1. In germline, CDR1 is SGHAT, CDR2 FQDESV (reference sequence). The CDR3 is 14 amino acids. The J segment lost 5 bases and the V segment lost 5 bases, leaving 7 bases of the junction unmatched. The CDR3 DNA is TGTGCCAGCAGCGTTCAGGGGGCGAGGACTGAAGCTTTCTTT. It is translated as CASSVQGARTEAFF.

This clonotype came up many times. The gene calls are TRBV6-1 and TRBJ1-1, with 9 bases identical to TRBD1. Germline CDR1 reads MNHNS; CDR2 reads SASEGT. V trimming: 6 bases; J trimming: 1 base; junction bases outside the gene matches: 3. CDR3 length: 14 amino acids. CDR3 bases: TGTGCCAGCAGGGGGGACAGGGCGAACACTGAAGCTTTCTTT. Translated, it gives CASRGDRANTEAFF.

A few counts support this clonotype. The CDR3 DNA reads as TGCGCCAGCAGCTTGGAAGGGGGCTTGGGCTACACCTTC. This encodes CASSLEGGLGYTF. V gene TRBV5-1 combines with J gene TRBJ1-2; 7 nucleotides align to TRBD1. This CDR3 is built from 13 residues. Germline CDR1 and CDR2: SGHRS and YFSETQ. Losses at the gene ends were 0 bases for V and 8 bases for J; bases not matched to a gene: 4.

The chain recombines TRBV29-1 with TRBJ1-3, with D unresolved. The CDR3 totals 12 residues. V lost 7 bases and J lost 0, with 7 bases in between. Germline values: CDR1 SQVTM, CDR2 ANQGSEA. The CDR3 DNA follows: TGCAGCGCGCAGCCCTCTGGAAACACCATATATTTT. Translation gives CSAQPSGNTIYF.

This clonotype showed up just a few times. The CDR3 spells CASSLELAGPETQYF. CDR3 DNA sequence: TGCGCCAGCAGCCTTGAGCTAGCGGGACCAGAGACCCAGTACTTC. The chain combines TRBV4-3 with TRBJ2-5, with 9 bases lining up with TRBD2. The trim removed 4 bases at V and 4 bases at J, leaving 7 bases unmatched. The CDR3 is made up of 15 amino acids. Germline V lookup: CDR1 LGHNA, CDR2 YSLEER.

J is TRBJ2-7 and V is TRBV29-1; 9 nucleotides align to TRBD2. In germline, CDR1 is SQVTM, CDR2 ANQGSEA. The CDR3 contains 12 residues. The J segment lost 6 bases and the V segment lost 4 bases, leaving 4 bases of the junction unmatched. CDR3 residues: CSVAGTSREQYF. CDR3 sequence (DNA): TGCAGCGTTGCCGGGACTAGCCGCGAGCAGTACTTC.

The sample holds a few counts of this clonotype. V and J are TRBV4-3 and TRBJ2-5; a weak D match, TRBD2 (5 bases). The CDR3 spans 14 residues. V was cut by 0 bases and J by 4 bases, with 9 bases left in between. Germline loops: CDR1 LGHNA, CDR2 YSLEER. The CDR3 DNA is TGCGCCAGCAGCCAAGATGTGGGGAGAGAGACCCAGTACTTC. It translates to CASSQDVGRETQYF.

As concerns this clonotype: The DNA is left out, because the CDR3 cannot be placed on it with certainty; the CDR3 is given as TCRdb lists it. The gene calls are TRBV27 and TRBJ2-3. The germline CDR1 and CDR2 sequences are MNHEY and SMNVEV (reference sequence). The CDR3 is 13 residues long, counting both termini. CDR3 loop: CASILGTTDTQYF.

In DNA form, the CDR3 reads TGTGCCAGCAGTCCAAGCAGGGACAGGGGCCGGGGGGAGCTGTTTTTT. Protein product: CASSPSRDRGRGELFF. The V gene is TRBV27, the J gene TRBJ2-2; 10 positions match TRBD1. The CDR3 runs to 16 residues. The junction had 11 bases not matched to a gene; V was cut back by 5 bases and J by 8 bases. CDR1 is MNHEY and CDR2 is SMNVEV in the germline V gene (reference sequence).

The rearrangement links TRBV12-3 or TRBV12-4 to TRBJ1-1; D is possibly TRBD1 (5 bases). CDR3 length equals 13 residues. V gave up 8 bases and J gave up 4 bases, with 14 bases separating them. The CDR3 here is CASARTSGTEAFF. The CDR3 bases are TGTGCCAGCGCAAGGACATCTGGCACTGAAGCTTTCTTT.

This chain uses TRBV7-9 with TRBJ2-3; 9 bases are a match to TRBD2. Per germline, CDR1 SEHNR and CDR2 FQNEAQ (reference sequence). With 3 bases clipped from V and 3 bases from J, the junction kept 10 bases outside the gene matches. The length of the CDR3 is 17 residues. The CDR3 sequence: CASSLGPSGKLTDTQYF. In DNA form, the CDR3 reads TGTGCCAGCAGCTTGGGGCCTAGCGGGAAGTTGACAGATACGCAGTATTTT.

This clonotype has a handful of counts. The V call is TRBV12-3 or TRBV12-4, the J call TRBJ2-5, with TRBD2 matching over 9 bases. Germline trimming cut 2 bases from V and 5 bases from J; bases unmatched to any gene: 21. There are 20 residues in the CDR3. CDR3 residues: CASSLYVRGLAGPHLETQYF. CDR3 in DNA: TGTGCCAGCAGTTTATACGTTCGTGGGCTAGCGGGGCCCCATTTGGAGACCCAGTACTTC.

This sequence joins TRBV24-1 and TRBJ1-2; perhaps TRBD1 as D (6 bases). The CDR3 extends over 19 amino acids. Germline V lookup: CDR1 KGHDR, CDR2 SFDVKD. Trimming left V 1 base short and J 0 bases short, with 20 bases between. This CDR3 reads CATSDFPGGRRPANYGYTF. CDR3 in DNA: TGTGCCACCAGTGATTTCCCGGGGGGCAGGCGACCGGCTAACTATGGCTACACCTTC.